What follows is one TCR beta chain and its context. Its antigen is undetermined. The data originate from a study of cytomegalovirus exposure and HLA in healthy donors. Use of 60 Vbeta and 13 Jbeta primers characterized the PCR. Libraries were prepared by immunoSEQ multiplex PCR; TCRdb keeps only in-frame clonotypes and omits some of them. Here the sample spans 100,000 to 150,000 clones, approximately 75% being singletons. The CDR3 length is 17 residues. V was pared by 5 bases and J by 4 bases, with 24 bases between. The germline V gene encodes CDR1 MNHEY and CDR2 SMNVEV (reference sequence). The study's findings and limits: Investigators reported 164 TCR beta chains as tied to cytomegalovirus.

Sequencing used PBMCs. The receptor was isolated from a woman aged 45-65 years in good health and CMV-seronegative. The chain has TRBV27 and TRBJ2-7, with D possibly matching TRBD1 (5 bases). Written as DNA, the CDR3 is TGTGCCAGCAGTCCCTTATTGACAGACAGCGCCGGTTACGAGCAGTACTTC. This codes for CASSPLLTDSAGYEQYF.